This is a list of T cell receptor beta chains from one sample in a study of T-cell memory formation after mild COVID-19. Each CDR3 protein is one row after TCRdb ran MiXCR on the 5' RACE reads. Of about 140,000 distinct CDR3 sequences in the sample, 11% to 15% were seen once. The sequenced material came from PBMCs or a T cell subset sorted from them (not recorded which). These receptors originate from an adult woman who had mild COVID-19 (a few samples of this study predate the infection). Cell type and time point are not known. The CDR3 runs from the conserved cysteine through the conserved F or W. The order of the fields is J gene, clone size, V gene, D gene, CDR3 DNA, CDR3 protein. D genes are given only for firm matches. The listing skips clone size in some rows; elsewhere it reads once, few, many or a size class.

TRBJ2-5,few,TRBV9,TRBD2,TGTGCCAGCAGCGACGACCCTCGGGGGGGTGGGGAGACCCAGTACTTC,CASSDDPRGGGETQYF
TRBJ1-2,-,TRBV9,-,TGTGCCAGCAGCGTAGCTCTAAGCCCCGGGACCTATGGCTACACCTTC,CASSVALSPGTYGYTF
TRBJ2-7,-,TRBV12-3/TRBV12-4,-,TGTGCCAGCAGCGTCCTCTTGCACGAGCAGTACTTC,CASSVLLHEQYF
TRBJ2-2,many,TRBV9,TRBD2,TGTGCCAGCAGCGCAGGACTAGCGGGTCTGGCGAACACCGGGGAGCTGTTTTTT,CASSAGLAGLANTGELFF
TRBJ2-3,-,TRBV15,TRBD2,TGTGCCACCAGCAGGTTTAGCGGGAGCGGGGGGGATACGCAGTATTTT,CATSRFSGSGGDTQYF
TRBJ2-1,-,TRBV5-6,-,TGTGCCAGCACCAACCTCTGGGATGAGCAGTTCTTC,CASTNLWDEQFF
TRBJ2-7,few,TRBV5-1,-,TGCGCCAGCAGCCCGATGACAGGAGCCTTCCACGAGCAGTACTTC,CASSPMTGAFHEQYF
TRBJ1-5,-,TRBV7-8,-,TGTGCCAGCAGCTTAGACCCGGGGGTCAGGCCCCAGCATTTT,CASSLDPGVRPQHF
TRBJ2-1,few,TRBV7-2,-,TGTGCCAGCAGCTTAAGGGCCGGGATTGAGCAGTTCTTC,CASSLRAGIEQFF
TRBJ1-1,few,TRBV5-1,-,TGCGCCAGCAGCTGGCCCGAGGCCGGTATGAACACTGAAGCTTTCTTT,CASSWPEAGMNTEAFF
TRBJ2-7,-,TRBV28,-,TGTGCCAGCAGTTCGCCTAAATACGAGCAGTACTTC,CASSSPKYEQYF
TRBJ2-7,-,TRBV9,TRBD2,TGTGCCAGCAGCGTAGCGGGTGGGACTAGCGTCTACGAGCAGTACTTC,CASSVAGGTSVYEQYF
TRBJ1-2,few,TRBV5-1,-,TGCGCCAGCAGCTTGGAGACCTGGGGGTATGGCTACACCTTC,CASSLETWGYGYTF
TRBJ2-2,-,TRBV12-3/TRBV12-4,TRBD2,TGTGCCAGCAGTACTAGCGGGGGGCCAAACACCGGGGAGCTGTTTTTT,CASSTSGGPNTGELFF
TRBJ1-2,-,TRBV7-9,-,TGTGCCAGCAGCTTAGCGTCCAGGGTGAACTATGGCTACACCTTC,CASSLASRVNYGYTF
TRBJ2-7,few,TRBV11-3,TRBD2,TGTGCCAGCAGCCTAGCCGGACTAGCGGGAATTTACGAGCAGTACTTC,CASSLAGLAGIYEQYF
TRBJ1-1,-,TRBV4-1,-,TGCGCCAGCAGCCAAGGCGAAGAGGACACTGAAGCTTTCTTT,CASSQGEEDTEAFF
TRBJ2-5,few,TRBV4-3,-,TGCGCCAGCAGCCAAGATCGGGGCAGGGTTGGAGAGACCCAGTACTTC,CASSQDRGRVGETQYF
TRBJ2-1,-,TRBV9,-,TGTGCCAGCAGCGTCCGGGATTCAAGGCCCCACAATGAGCAGTTCTTC,CASSVRDSRPHNEQFF
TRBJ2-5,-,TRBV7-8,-,TGTGCCAGCAGCCAAGGGGGCGGGGGCCTCCACAGCCAGCGGGAGACCCAGTACTTC,CASSQGGGGLHSQRETQYF
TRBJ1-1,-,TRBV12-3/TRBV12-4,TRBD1,TGTGCCAGCAGACTACGACAGGGCACTGAAGCTTTCTTT,CASRLRQGTEAFF
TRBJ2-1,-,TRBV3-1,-,TGTGCCAGCAGCCAAGCCATCAGGCTGGCCTACAATGAGCAGTTCTTC,CASSQAIRLAYNEQFF
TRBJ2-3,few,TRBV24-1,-,TGTGCCACCAGTGATACTTATTCGGCAGATACGCAGTATTTT,CATSDTYSADTQYF
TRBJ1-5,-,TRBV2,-,TGTGCCAGCAGATCGGGGGTAGGTCAGCCCCAGCATTTT,CASRSGVGQPQHF
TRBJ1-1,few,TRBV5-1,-,TGCGCCAGCAGCTTGGCCACGGGGGCGGACACTGAAGCTTTCTTT,CASSLATGADTEAFF
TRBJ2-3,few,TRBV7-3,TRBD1,TGTGCCAGCAGCTCCGGACAGGGGGCGTGGGATACGCAGTATTTT,CASSSGQGAWDTQYF
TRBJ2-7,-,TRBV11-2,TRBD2,TGTGCCACCCAGATAGGGACCGGGAGGTACGAGCAGTACTTC,CATQIGTGRYEQYF
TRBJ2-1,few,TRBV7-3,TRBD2,TGTGCCAGCAGCTTAGGGATAGCGGGGGGGCCGGGCAATGAGCAGTTCTTC,CASSLGIAGGPGNEQFF
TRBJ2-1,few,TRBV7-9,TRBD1,TGTGCCAGCAGCCCCGGACAGGGGAACTTTTACAATGAGCAGTTCTTC,CASSPGQGNFYNEQFF
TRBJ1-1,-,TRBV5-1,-,TGCGCCAGCAGCCCCGGGGCAGGGGAGGACACTGAAGCTTTCTTT,CASSPGAGEDTEAFF
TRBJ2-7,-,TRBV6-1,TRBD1,TGTGCCAGCAGTCCCTCCGGTGGGACAGGGACCTACGAGCAGTACTTC,CASSPSGGTGTYEQYF
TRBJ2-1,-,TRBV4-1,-,TGCGCCAGCAGCCAAGATCGTTCGGACTTTTACAATGAGCAGTTCTTC,CASSQDRSDFYNEQFF
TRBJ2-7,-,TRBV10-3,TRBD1,TGTGCCTCCTCGACAGGGCCCTACGAGCAGTACTTC,CASSTGPYEQYF
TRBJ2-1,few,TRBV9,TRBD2,TGTGCCAGCAGCGCCGGACTAGCGGGATCAAGTGAGCAGTTCTTC,CASSAGLAGSSEQFF
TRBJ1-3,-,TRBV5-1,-,TGCGCCAGCAGTTCGTACTCTGGAAACACCATATATTTT,CASSSYSGNTIYF
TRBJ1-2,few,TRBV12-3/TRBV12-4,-,TGTGCCAGCACCCCCGGGGGTGGCTACACCTTC,CASTPGGGYTF
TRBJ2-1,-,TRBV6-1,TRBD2,TGTGCCAGCAGTGGAGCCCCTACAGCGGGAGGGCCAAGTGAGCAGTTCTTC,CASSGAPTAGGPSEQFF
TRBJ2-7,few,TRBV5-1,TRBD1,TGCGCCAGCAGCCTAGGACAGGGGGATCGCGAGCAGTACTTC,CASSLGQGDREQYF